This record looks at one T cell receptor beta chain sequence and its context. Its specificity is not known. Libraries were prepared by immunoSEQ multiplex PCR; TCRdb keeps only in-frame clonotypes and omits some of them. The data contain over 45,000 clones, roughly nine tenths of them singletons. This specimen belongs to a study of PD-L1 blockade in urothelial cancer. Study details: About 90% of the roughly 30 patients were men who had bladder-origin urothelial cancer. Study-level points and caveats: Better survival was predicted by below-median pretreatment blood TCR clonality.

Germline trimming cut 0 bases from V and 10 bases from J; bases unmatched to any gene: 2. This CDR3 spans 14 amino acids. The germline gives CDR1 GTSNPN, CDR2 SVGIG (reference sequence). This TCR was recovered from a man between 60 and 75 years old with urothelial cancer. The rearrangement links TRBV30 to TRBJ1-6; 11 nucleotides agree with TRBD1. This specimen was PBMCs, taken around atezolizumab (anti-PD-L1) treatment. CDR3 protein: CAWSVGQGGSPLHF. The CDR3 bases are TGTGCCTGGAGTGTGGGACAGGGGGGATCACCCCTCCACTTT.